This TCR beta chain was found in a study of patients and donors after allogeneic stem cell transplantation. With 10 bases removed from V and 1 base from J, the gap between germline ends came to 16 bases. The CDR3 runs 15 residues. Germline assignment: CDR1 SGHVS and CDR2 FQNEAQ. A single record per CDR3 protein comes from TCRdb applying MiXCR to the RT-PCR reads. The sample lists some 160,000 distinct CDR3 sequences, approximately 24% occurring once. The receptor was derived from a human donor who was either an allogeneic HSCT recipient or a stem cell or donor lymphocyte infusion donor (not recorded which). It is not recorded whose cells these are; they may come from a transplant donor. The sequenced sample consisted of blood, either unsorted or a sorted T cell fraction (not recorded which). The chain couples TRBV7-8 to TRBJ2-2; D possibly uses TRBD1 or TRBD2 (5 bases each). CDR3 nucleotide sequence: TGTGCCACCCTCGGGCCGGGGCAGAACACCGGGGAGCTGTTTTTT. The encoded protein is CATLGPGQNTGELFF.